This TCR beta chain was documented in a study of T cells expressing NK-cell markers. This CDR3 spans 16 amino acids. CDR1 SGHRS and CDR2 YFSETQ come from the germline V gene. Using the 5' RACE reads, TCRdb records one entry per CDR3 protein without DNA. The sample data list about 260,000 distinct CDR3 sequences. The source of this sequence is a young man in good health. The V and J genes are TRBV5-1 and TRBJ2-3; TCRdb outputs TRBD1, but without DNA this stays unchecked. The sequencing input was blood T cells: a sorted CD56 or NKG2C T cell subset, CD4+ or CD8+ T cells, or bulk PBMC T cells (not recorded which). The CDR3 region is CASRPGQGARADTQYF.